This T cell receptor (beta chain) was profiled in a study of patients and donors after allogeneic stem cell transplantation. In TCRdb, the RT-PCR reads were re-called with MiXCR into one record per CDR3 protein. The sample consists of roughly 880,000 distinct CDR3 sequences, about a sixth of them appearing once. This clonotype has a handful of counts. Germline CDR1 is MNHEY and CDR2 is SVGAGI. The CDR3 has 16 residues. The germline V and J ends were trimmed by 2 bases and 2 bases, with 16 bases remaining between them. This TCR was sampled from a human donor who was either an allogeneic HSCT recipient or a stem cell or donor lymphocyte infusion donor (not recorded which). It is not recorded whose cells these are; they may come from a transplant donor. The chain couples TRBV6-5 to TRBJ2-7; D uncertain. The sample comprised blood, either unsorted or a sorted T cell fraction (not recorded which). The chain's CDR3 is CASSYPPLAVPYEQYF. For the CDR3, the DNA is TGTGCCAGCAGTTACCCACCCTTGGCGGTTCCCTACGAGCAGTACTTC.